Listed here is a single T cell receptor beta chain. Germline CDR1 SGHNT, CDR2 YENEEA. The CDR3 contains 19 residues. V was pared by 0 bases and J by 2 bases, with 11 bases of the junction left unmatched. The authors' processing: Counts of nucleated cells, estimated from reference gene primer amplification, were obtained. Data came from immunoSEQ multiplex PCR; TCRdb stores just in-frame clones and leaves some out. The DNA was the basis for D and trimming; V, J and clone size are from that table. Among 50,000 to 60,000 clones, roughly 87% were seen once, and the ten largest hold about 3.6%. The sample is drawn from a study of blood T cell repertoires in COVID-19. The wider study: Donors in the United States, Italy and Spain gave samples during acute or convalescent COVID-19. Sample material is recorded as cDNA or gDNA derived from T cells, B-cell-depleted T cells, or PBMCs.

Sequenced input: peripheral blood. This chain uses TRBV11-3 with TRBJ2-5; 11 nucleotides match TRBD2. This clonotype was obtained from a man in his forties or fifties with COVID-19, enrolled during active disease. CDR3 nucleotides: TGTGCCAGCAGCTTAGATGATCGGCTAGCGGGAGGAGATCAAGAGACCCAGTACTTC. Its protein is CASSLDDRLAGGDQETQYF.